This paragraph covers one T cell receptor (beta chain) sequence. Deletions cut 4 bases from V and 0 bases from J, with 15 bases between. CDR3 length equals 17 residues. The germline V gene has CDR1 LNHDA and CDR2 SQIVND (reference sequence). The repertoire was sequenced with immunoSEQ multiplex PCR; TCRdb's copy has only in-frame clones and lacks some. The sample comprises 35,000 to 45,000 clones, 60% to 85% of which are singletons, and 2% rests with the top ten. This specimen belongs to a study of blood T cell repertoires in COVID-19. V usage is TRBV19 and J usage is TRBJ1-4; TRBD1 might be the D (6 bases). The sequence was obtained from a man between 60 and 75 years old with active COVID-19. The sequencing input was peripheral blood. The CDR3 DNA reads as TGTGCCAGTAGTAGCCTCCTCGGGACAACAACTAATGAAAAACTGTTTTTT. Its translation: CASSSLLGTTTNEKLFF.